This T cell receptor beta chain was observed in a study of T cell responses to AZD1222 COVID-19 vaccine. Findings of the study overall: White British people made up most donors, females outnumbered males, and clonal diversity was possibly underestimated.

Method: immunoSEQ multiplex PCR; TCRdb's copy keeps in-frame clones and lacks some. The sample shows approximately 97,000 clones, 85% to 90% of them seen only once. The CDR3 is 14 amino acids. V lost 3 bases to trimming and J lost 10 bases, with 16 bases between them. Germline V lookup: CDR1 LNHDA, CDR2 SQIVND (reference sequence). About this clone itself: Its matching antigen is unknown.

The J gene is TRBJ2-1, the V gene TRBV19; D is unresolved. The material sequenced was peripheral blood, taken on day 0 of AZD1222 vaccination. The clonotype originates from an adult in good health. The CDR3, as DNA: TGTGCCAGTAGTATCGATCAGGTCATTGGGGAGCAGTTCTTC. Encoded protein: CASSIDQVIGEQFF.